This TCR beta chain comes out of a study of blood T cells in healthy people across ages (dated by TCRdb to the mid-2010s). As for the study more broadly: In model experiments, template switching captured about one uniquely barcoded TCR beta cDNA molecule for every two T cells. The donors were split into four age groups: young (average about 16 years), middle-aged (39), aged (approximately 60) and long-lived (82). For two donors (one aged 18 to 29 and one aged 80 or older), the study analyzed two additional independent replicas of 1 million unique cDNA reads from the same blood draw. Donors of different ages were randomly distributed across sequencing lanes to avoid experimental bias. Using deep sequencing normalized with unique cDNA molecular identifiers, the study measured how TCR beta repertoire diversity changes with age. General study outcomes and caveats: There was a strong correlation between observed TCR beta diversity and the percentage of naive T cells measured by flow cytometry. Because donor CMV infection status was unknown, age-related changes in expanded clonotypes were potentially confounded. Since profiling was done on bulk unsorted PBMCs, naive and antigen-experienced compartments could not be conclusively compared. Total diversity estimates from one million sequenced T cells were considered lower bounds and underestimates. As age increased, observed TCR beta diversity per million T cells dropped in a roughly linear way, and a significant reduction was already evident by age 40. Compared with the aged group, the long-lived group had more naive CD4+ T cells, fewer expanded clones and increased TCR diversity, a pattern suggesting age selection.

The 39 donors, aged about 6 to 95 years, were systemically healthy Caucasian individuals from Russia. Each donor gave roughly 11 milliliters of peripheral blood, drawn into EDTA-treated Vacutainer tubes. Ficoll-Paque density-gradient centrifugation was used to isolate PBMCs, with at least 7 million obtained per sample. Trizol reagent was used to extract total RNA from PBMCs, with at least 5 micrograms per sample. The percentages of naive CD45RAhigh/CD27high T cells were determined by flow cytometry on a PBMC aliquot from every donor. The library came from 5' RACE. Instrument on record: Illumina HiSeq 2500. A second PCR of about 6 to 11 cycles was performed with a sample-barcoded 5' primer and a J-beta primer mix. A template-switch 5' adaptor carrying 12 random nucleotides introduced a unique molecular identifier onto each TCR beta cDNA molecule. Each sample yielded at least 3 million CDR3-containing paired-end reads. All of the RNA was converted into first-strand cDNA using the Mint cDNA synthesis kit, with a TRBC-specific oligonucleotide serving as the primer. Following uracil-DNA glycosylase treatment, a first 18-cycle PCR with universal primers M1SS and BC2_uni_R was performed on all cDNA. Under the source paper's analysis protocol: For normalization, 1 million high-quality reads, each with a distinct molecular identifier, were randomly selected from each sample. Instead of being binned into consensus sequences, reads that shared molecular identifiers were thrown out. MiTCR, set to a Q25 quality threshold and the strictest error-elimination algorithm, was used for CDR3 identification, clonotype clustering and error correction. A nonparametric unseen species model with Euler transformation was used to estimate lower-bound total TCR beta diversity. The public reads were quality trimmed at Q25 with fastp and then assembled into clones with MiXCR by TCRdb, keeping productive beta chains. Merged by CDR3 protein, the rows form single entries marked with the most common genes and DNA. TCRdb, not the authors, supplied the V and J calls. The sample table holds around 1.5 million distinct CDR3 sequences, of which roughly 30% were seen once. 11% of the sample goes to the ten largest clones.

CDR1 and CDR2 (MNHEY, SVGEGT) derive from the germline V gene. The CDR3 spans 15 residues, from the cysteine through the phenylalanine. Only the CDR3 DNA is retained, 45 bases long and in frame from the first base. Clipping removes 5 bases from V and 7 bases from J, with 10 as the unmatched junction base count. Worth noting for this clonotype: The antigen this receptor binds is unknown. The record has no base qualities; no much larger clone is one base away.

In this chain, TRBV6-2 or TRBV6-3 is recombined with TRBJ2-7; 11 bases in the junction line up with TRBD2. This clonotype was sampled from a woman younger than 45 in good health. Sequenced material: blood. The nucleotide sequence reads TGTGCCAGCAGTAAGGTTGGGACTAGCGGACGGGAGCAGTACTTC. This codes for CASSKVGTSGREQYF.